The next 16 T cell receptor beta chains were all read from a single sample in a study of Graves' ophthalmopathy and Graves' hyperthyroidism. The sequenced template was RNA, covering the TCR beta CDR3 region. First-round RT-PCR employed HTBI primers, with a second-round multiplex PCR after it. TCRdb re-called the multiplex PCR reads through MiXCR, storing one row per CDR3 protein. The data contain roughly 420,000 distinct CDR3 sequences, about 21% of them seen just once; the ten biggest clones take up roughly 3%. The sequencing input was peripheral blood. These receptors were collected from a young woman with stable Graves' hyperthyroidism.

In this sample, this clonotype turned up once. The chain links TRBV6-5 to TRBJ1-2; D is undetermined. CDR1 and CDR2 from the germline V gene are MNHEY and SVGAGI. V was clipped by 0 bases and J by 2 bases, with 10 bases between them. The CDR3 runs 15 residues. The CDR3 DNA is TGTGCCAGCAGTTACTCATTTCTCCGAAACTATGGCTACACCTTC. Translated: CASSYSFLRNYGYTF.

This chain joins TRBV6-2 or TRBV6-3 and TRBJ2-5; 12 bases line up with TRBD2. The CDR3 is 15 residues long. Per the germline V gene, CDR1 is MNHEY and CDR2 is SVGEGT. V dropped 7 bases and J dropped 7; count of bases not matched to a gene: 10. The CDR3 reads CASTDGLAGPGTQYF. The CDR3 DNA sequence: TGTGCCAGCACCGACGGACTAGCGGGGCCCGGGACCCAGTACTTC.

This clonotype has at least ten counts. J is TRBJ2-7 and V is TRBV15; 7 bases fit TRBD1. This CDR3 is 11 amino acids long. Germline V gene data show CDR1 as LNHNV and CDR2 as YYDKDF (reference sequence). Losses at the gene ends were 10 bases for V and 3 bases for J; bases not matched to a gene: 3. The CDR3 sequence is CANPGGYEQYF. CDR3 nucleotides: TGTGCCAACCCAGGGGGCTACGAGCAGTACTTC.

This clonotype was found many times. J is TRBJ2-2 and V is TRBV11-2, with 11 bases lining up with TRBD2. The CDR3 loop spans 15 amino acids. Germline assignment: CDR1 SGHAT and CDR2 FQNNGV. V lost 1 base, J lost 7 bases, and 2 bases stayed unmatched. CDR3 loop: CASSLASGRNGELFF. The CDR3 DNA reads as TGTGCCAGCAGCTTAGCTAGCGGGAGGAACGGGGAGCTGTTTTTT.

V gene TRBV20-1 combines with J gene TRBJ2-7; D is perhaps TRBD2 (6 bases). Trimming left V 1 base short and J 5 bases short, with 12 bases between. CDR3 length: 13 amino acids. Per germline, CDR1 DFQATT and CDR2 SNEGSKA (reference sequence). CDR3: CSARVPGLDEQYF. CDR3 DNA sequence: TGCAGTGCTAGAGTCCCGGGACTTGACGAGCAGTACTTC.

Many counts were recorded for this clonotype. The J gene is TRBJ1-2, the V gene TRBV6-2 or TRBV6-3, with no clear D. The CDR3 contains 11 residues. The V gene lost 4 bases and the J gene lost 11 bases, with 11 bases spanning the gap. The germline gives CDR1 MNHEY, CDR2 SVGEGT. CDR3: CASSFPSSYTF. The CDR3, as DNA: TGTGCCAGCAGTTTCCCAAGCTCATACACCTTC.

The sample holds a few counts of this clonotype. The chain recombines TRBV11-3 with TRBJ1-2, with D unresolved. This CDR3 has 13 residues. Per the germline V gene, CDR1 is SGHNT and CDR2 is YENEEA. V was shortened by 6 bases and J by 8 bases, with 16 bases between the two germline ends. The CDR3 DNA follows: TGTGCCAGCAGACTAGACAAAGTCTACGGCTACACCTTC. Encoded protein: CASRLDKVYGYTF. The full variable domain, its missing parts supplied by reference TRBV11-3 and TRBJ1-2, is EAGVVQSPRYKIIEKKQPVAFWCNPISGHNTLYWYLQNLGQGPELLIRYENEEAVDDSQLPKDRFSAERLKGVDSTLKIQPAELGDSAVYLCASRLDKVYGYTFGSGTRLTVV.

Points on this clonotype: In this CDR3 the conserved last residue, phenylalanine or tryptophan, is missing, so a read error is likely. This chain uses TRBV27 with TRBJ1-1; D is possibly TRBD1 (5 bases). V lost 6 bases to trimming and J lost 5 bases, with 13 bases between them. Germline loops: CDR1 MNHEY, CDR2 SMNVEV (reference sequence). The CDR3 runs to 13 residues. The CDR3 DNA follows: TGTGCCAGCAGCGGGGGTGTTAGGACTGAAGCTTTCGTT. Its protein is CASSGGVRTEAFV.

Notes on this clonotype: Being one base from a much bigger clone, this may be a read error. This rearrangement joins TRBV15 to TRBJ1-5; D uncertain. Germline assignment: CDR1 LNHNV and CDR2 YYDKDF (reference sequence). The CDR3 spans 13 residues. The CDR3 region is CATSTDDSQPHHF. DNA for the CDR3: TGTGCCACCAGCACAGATGATTCTCAGCCCCATCATTTT.

At least ten counts were recorded for this clonotype. This chain uses TRBV25-1 with TRBJ2-7, with D hard to call. The V gene's germline CDR1 is MGHDK and CDR2 SYGVNS. The V end was cut by 4 bases, the J end by 2 bases, with 6 bases between. This CDR3 has 12 amino acids. CDR3 coding DNA: TGTGCCAGCAGTGGCATGACCTACGAGCAGTACTTC. Its translation is CASSGMTYEQYF.

V is TRBV20-1 and J is TRBJ1-4; 7 bases align to TRBD1. Trimming cost V 2 bases and J 7 bases; bases outside gene matches: 4. CDR1 is DFQATT and CDR2 is SNEGSKA in the germline V gene (reference sequence). The CDR3 runs 13 residues. CDR3: CSARSQGGEKLFF. The CDR3 coding sequence is TGCAGTGCTAGATCTCAGGGGGGTGAAAAACTGTTTTTT.

This clonotype was counted only a few times. The chain joins TRBV28 to TRBJ1-3; no definite D call. The germline gives CDR1 MDHEN, CDR2 SYDVKM. Trimming stripped 6 bases from V and 4 bases from J, with 13 bases between. CDR3 length: 14 amino acids. This CDR3 is CASSTGGSGNTIYF. The CDR3 DNA reads TGTGCCAGCAGCACGGGAGGGTCCGGAAACACCATATATTTT.

This clonotype came up many times. The CDR3 bases are TGTGCCAGCAGCCCTAGCAGGGTAGGGGTTTACGAGCAGTACTTC. Amino acid sequence: CASSPSRVGVYEQYF. The chain is built from TRBV5-5 and TRBJ2-7, with D perhaps being TRBD1 or TRBD2 (5 bases each). The germline V and J ends were trimmed by 4 bases and 4 bases, with 18 bases remaining between them. CDR1 and CDR2 (germline): SGHKS, YYEKEE (reference sequence). This CDR3 comprises 15 residues.

The gene calls are TRBV5-8 and TRBJ2-5; TRBD2 agrees at 11 bases. CDR1 SGHTS and CDR2 YDEGEE come from the germline V gene. The length of the CDR3 is 14 residues. V lost 4 bases to trimming and J lost 5 bases; unmatched junction nucleotides: 4. The CDR3 loop reads CASSAASGGETQYF. The CDR3 DNA is TGTGCCAGCAGCGCCGCTAGCGGGGGGGAGACCCAGTACTTC. Combining the CDR3 with reference TRBV5-8 and TRBJ2-5 gives the whole variable domain EAGVTQSPTHLIKTRGQQATLRCSPISGHTSVYWYQQALGLGLQFLLWYDEGEERNRGNFPPRFSGRQFPNYSSELNVNALELEDSALYLCASSAASGGETQYFGPGTRLLVL.

At least ten counts were recorded for this clonotype. The chain carries TRBV29-1 and TRBJ2-7; possibly TRBD1 for D (5 bases). This CDR3 comprises 15 residues. Trimming removed 4 bases at V and 0 bases at J, with 16 bases between. The germline gives CDR1 SQVTM, CDR2 ANQGSEA. In nucleotides, the CDR3 is TGCAGCGTTGTCGGCCAGGGAAAGGTCTCCTACGAGCAGTACTTC. Translating gives CSVVGQGKVSYEQYF.

This clonotype has at least ten counts. The chain is built from TRBV29-1 and TRBJ2-7, with TRBD2 matching over 8 bases. CDR1 is SQVTM, CDR2 ANQGSEA, per germline. The CDR3 length is 13 residues. V gave up 4 bases and J gave up 2 bases; unmatched junction bases: 4. The CDR3 region is CSVASGLAYEQYF. The CDR3 coding sequence is TGCAGCGTTGCTAGCGGGCTCGCCTACGAGCAGTACTTC.